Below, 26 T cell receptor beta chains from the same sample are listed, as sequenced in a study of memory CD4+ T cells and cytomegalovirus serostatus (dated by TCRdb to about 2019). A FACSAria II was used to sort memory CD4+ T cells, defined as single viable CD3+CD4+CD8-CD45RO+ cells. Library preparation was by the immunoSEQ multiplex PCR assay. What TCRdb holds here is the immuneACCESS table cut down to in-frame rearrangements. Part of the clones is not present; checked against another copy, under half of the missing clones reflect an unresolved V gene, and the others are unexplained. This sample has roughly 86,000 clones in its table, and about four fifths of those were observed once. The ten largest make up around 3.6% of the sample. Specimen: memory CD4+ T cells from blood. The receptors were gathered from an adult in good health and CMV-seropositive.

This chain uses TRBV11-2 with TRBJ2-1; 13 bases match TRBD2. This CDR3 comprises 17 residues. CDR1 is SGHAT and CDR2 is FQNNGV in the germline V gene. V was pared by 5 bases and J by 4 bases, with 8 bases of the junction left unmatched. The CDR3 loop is CASSLGTSGTGYNEQFF. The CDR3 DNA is TGTGCCAGCAGCCTAGGGACTAGCGGGACTGGTTACAATGAGCAGTTCTTC.

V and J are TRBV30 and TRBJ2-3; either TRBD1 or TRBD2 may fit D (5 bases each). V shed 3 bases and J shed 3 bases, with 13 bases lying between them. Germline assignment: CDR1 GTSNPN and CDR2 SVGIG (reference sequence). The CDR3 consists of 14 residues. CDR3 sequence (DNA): TGTGCCTGGAGCCCTGAGGGGCTTACAGATACGCAGTATTTT. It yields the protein CAWSPEGLTDTQYF.

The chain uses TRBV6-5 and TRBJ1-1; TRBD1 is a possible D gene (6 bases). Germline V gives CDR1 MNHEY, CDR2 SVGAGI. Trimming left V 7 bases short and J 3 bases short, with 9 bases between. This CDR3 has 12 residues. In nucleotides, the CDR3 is TGTGCCAGCAAAAAGGGGGACACTGAAGCTTTCTTT. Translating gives CASKKGDTEAFF.

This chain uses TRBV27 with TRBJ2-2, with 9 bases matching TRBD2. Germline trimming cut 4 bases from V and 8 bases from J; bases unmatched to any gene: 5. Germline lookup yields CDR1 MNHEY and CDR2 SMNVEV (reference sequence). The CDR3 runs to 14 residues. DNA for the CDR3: TGTGCCAGCAGTTCACCGGGACTAGCAGGGGAGCTGTTTTTT. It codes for CASSSPGLAGELFF.

CDR3 in DNA: TGTGCCACCAGCAGACGAGAGGCTAGCGGGAGGGCTAATGAGCAGTTCTTC. Amino acids: CATSRREASGRANEQFF. This rearrangement joins TRBV15 to TRBJ2-1; 12 bases fit TRBD2. The CDR3 has 17 residues. V shed 2 bases and J 7 bases; nucleotides not matched to a gene: 9. The germline V gene has CDR1 LNHNV and CDR2 YYDKDF (reference sequence).

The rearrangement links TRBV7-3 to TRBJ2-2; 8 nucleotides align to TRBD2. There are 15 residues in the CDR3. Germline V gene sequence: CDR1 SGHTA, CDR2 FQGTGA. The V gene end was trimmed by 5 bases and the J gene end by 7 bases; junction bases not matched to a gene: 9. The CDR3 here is CASSPRGGRYGELFF. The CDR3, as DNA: TGTGCCAGCAGCCCCCGCGGGGGGCGGTACGGGGAGCTGTTTTTT.

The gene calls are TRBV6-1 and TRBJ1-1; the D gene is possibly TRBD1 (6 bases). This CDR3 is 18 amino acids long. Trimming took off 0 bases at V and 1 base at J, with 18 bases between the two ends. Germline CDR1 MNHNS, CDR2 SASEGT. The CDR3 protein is CASSEARSTGRRNTEAFF. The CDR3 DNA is TGTGCCAGCAGTGAAGCTAGGTCGACAGGAAGGAGGAACACTGAAGCTTTCTTT.

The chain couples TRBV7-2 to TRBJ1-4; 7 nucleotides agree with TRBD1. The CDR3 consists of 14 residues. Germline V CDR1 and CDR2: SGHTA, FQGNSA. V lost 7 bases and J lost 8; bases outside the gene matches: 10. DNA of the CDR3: TGTGCCAGCACCACCGGGACAGCTATCGAAAAACTGTTTTTT. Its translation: CASTTGTAIEKLFF.

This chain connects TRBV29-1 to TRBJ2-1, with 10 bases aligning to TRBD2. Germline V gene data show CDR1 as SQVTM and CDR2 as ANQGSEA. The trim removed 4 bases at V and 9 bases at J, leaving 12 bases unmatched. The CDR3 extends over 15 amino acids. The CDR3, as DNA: TGCAGCGTTGGTCTGTCTAGCGGGAGTCGCAGTGAGCAGTTCTTC. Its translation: CSVGLSSGSRSEQFF.

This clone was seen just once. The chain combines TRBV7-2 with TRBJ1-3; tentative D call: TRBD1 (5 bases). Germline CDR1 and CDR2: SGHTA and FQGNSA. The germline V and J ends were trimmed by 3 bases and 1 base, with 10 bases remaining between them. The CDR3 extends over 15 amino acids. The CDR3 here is CASSFDSGSGNTIYF. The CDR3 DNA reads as TGTGCCAGCAGCTTTGACTCAGGGTCTGGAAACACCATATATTTT.

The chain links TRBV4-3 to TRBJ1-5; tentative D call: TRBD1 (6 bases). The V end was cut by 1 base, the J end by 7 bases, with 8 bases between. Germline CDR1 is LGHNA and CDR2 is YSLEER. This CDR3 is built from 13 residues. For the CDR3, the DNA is TGCGCCAGCAGCCAAGCAGGGGAACAGCCCCAGCATTTT. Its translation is CASSQAGEQPQHF.

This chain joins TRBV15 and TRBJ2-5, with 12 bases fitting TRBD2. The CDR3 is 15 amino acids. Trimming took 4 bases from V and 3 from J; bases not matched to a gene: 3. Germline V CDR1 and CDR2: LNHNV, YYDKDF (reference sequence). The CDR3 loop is CATSTRTSGKETQYF. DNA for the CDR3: TGTGCCACCAGCACTCGGACTAGCGGGAAAGAGACCCAGTACTTC. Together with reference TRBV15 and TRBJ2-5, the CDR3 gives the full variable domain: DAMVIQNPRYQVTQFGKPVTLSCSQTLNHNVMYWYQQKSSQAPKLLFHYYDKDFNNEADTPDNFQSRRPNTSFCFLDIRSPGLGDTAMYLCATSTRTSGKETQYFGPGTRLLVL.

The CDR3 protein is CASRSPGGLGYEQYF. For the CDR3, the DNA is TGTGCCAGCAGAAGCCCCGGGGGGCTCGGCTACGAGCAGTACTTC. The V call is TRBV28, the J call TRBJ2-7; D is perhaps TRBD2 (7 bases). Germline V gives CDR1 MDHEN, CDR2 SYDVKM. Trimming removed 6 bases from V and 3 bases from J, with 18 bases in between. CDR3 length: 15 residues.

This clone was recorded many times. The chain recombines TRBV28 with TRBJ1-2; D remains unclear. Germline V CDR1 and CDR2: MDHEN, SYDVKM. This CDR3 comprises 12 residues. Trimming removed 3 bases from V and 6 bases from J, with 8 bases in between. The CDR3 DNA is TGTGCCAGCAGTTTTCATAGTGATGGCTACACCTTC. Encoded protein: CASSFHSDGYTF.

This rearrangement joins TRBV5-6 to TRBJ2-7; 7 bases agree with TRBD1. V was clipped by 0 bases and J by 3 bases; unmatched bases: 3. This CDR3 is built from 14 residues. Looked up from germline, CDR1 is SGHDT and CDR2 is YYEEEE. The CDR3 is CASSLGGGGYEQYF. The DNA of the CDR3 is TGTGCCAGCAGCTTGGGAGGGGGCGGCTACGAGCAGTACTTC.

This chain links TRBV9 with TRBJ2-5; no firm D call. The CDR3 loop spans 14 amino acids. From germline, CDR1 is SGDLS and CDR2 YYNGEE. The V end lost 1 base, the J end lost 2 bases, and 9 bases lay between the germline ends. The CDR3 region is CASSVNVRQETQYF. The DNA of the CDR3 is TGTGCCAGCAGCGTAAATGTCAGACAAGAGACCCAGTACTTC.

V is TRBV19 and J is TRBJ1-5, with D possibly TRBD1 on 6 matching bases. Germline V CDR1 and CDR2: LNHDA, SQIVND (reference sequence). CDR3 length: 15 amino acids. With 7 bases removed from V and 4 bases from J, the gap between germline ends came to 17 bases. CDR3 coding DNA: TGTGCCAGTACCCGGGGGGCAGTCCCTAATCAGCCCCAGCATTTT. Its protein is CASTRGAVPNQPQHF.

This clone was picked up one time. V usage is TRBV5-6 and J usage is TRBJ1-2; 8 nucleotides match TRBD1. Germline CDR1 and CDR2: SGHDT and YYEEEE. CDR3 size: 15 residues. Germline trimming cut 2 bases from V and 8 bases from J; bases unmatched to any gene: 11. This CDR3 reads CASSFPDLQGDGYTF. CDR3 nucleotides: TGTGCCAGCAGCTTCCCAGATTTACAGGGGGACGGCTACACCTTC.

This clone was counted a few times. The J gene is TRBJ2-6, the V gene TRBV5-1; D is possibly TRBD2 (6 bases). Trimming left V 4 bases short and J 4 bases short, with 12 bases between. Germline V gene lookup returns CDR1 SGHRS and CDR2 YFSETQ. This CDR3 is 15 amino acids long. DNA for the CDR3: TGCGCCAGCAGCACCGCGGGGTCCGGGGCCAACGTCCTGACTTTC. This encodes CASSTAGSGANVLTF.

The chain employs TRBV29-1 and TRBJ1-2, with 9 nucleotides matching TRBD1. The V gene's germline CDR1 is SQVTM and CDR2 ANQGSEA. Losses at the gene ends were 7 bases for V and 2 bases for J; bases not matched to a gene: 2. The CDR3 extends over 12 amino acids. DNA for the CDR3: TGCAGCGCAGGGACAGGGAACTATGGCTACACCTTC. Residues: CSAGTGNYGYTF.

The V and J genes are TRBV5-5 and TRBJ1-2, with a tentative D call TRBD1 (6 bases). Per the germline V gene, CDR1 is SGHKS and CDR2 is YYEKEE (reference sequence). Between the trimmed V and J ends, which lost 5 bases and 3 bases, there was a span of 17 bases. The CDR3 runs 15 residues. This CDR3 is CASRAGVSGDYGYTF. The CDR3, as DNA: TGTGCCAGCAGGGCAGGGGTATCGGGCGACTATGGCTACACCTTC.

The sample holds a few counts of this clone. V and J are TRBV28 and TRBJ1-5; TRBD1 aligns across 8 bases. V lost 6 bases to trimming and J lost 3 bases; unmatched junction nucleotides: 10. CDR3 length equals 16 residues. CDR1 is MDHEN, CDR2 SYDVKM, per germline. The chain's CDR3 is CASSSPTGALNQPQHF. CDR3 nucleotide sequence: TGTGCCAGCAGCTCCCCGACAGGGGCCCTCAATCAGCCCCAGCATTTT.

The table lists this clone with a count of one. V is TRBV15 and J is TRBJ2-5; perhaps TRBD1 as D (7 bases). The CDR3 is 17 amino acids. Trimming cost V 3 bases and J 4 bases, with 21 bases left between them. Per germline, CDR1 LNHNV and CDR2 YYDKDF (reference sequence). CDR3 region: CATSRGAGTAGRETQYF. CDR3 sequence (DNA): TGTGCCACCAGCAGGGGGGCCGGGACAGCGGGTCGAGAGACCCAGTACTTC.

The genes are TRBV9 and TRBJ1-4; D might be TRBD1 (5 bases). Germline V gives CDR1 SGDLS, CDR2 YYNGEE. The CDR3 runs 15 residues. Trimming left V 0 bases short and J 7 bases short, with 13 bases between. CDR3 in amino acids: CASSVGSRESEKLFF. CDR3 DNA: TGTGCCAGCAGCGTAGGATCCAGGGAGAGTGAAAAACTGTTTTTT.

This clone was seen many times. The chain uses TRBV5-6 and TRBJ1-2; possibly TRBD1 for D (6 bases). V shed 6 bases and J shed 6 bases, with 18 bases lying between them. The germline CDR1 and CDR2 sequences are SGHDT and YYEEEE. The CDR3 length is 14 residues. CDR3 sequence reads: CASTPGWGADGYTF. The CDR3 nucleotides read TGTGCCAGCACCCCCGGTTGGGGGGCTGATGGCTACACCTTC. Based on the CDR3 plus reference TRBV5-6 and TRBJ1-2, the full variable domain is DAGVTQSPTHLIKTRGQQVTLRCSPKSGHDTVSWYQQALGQGPQFIFQYYEEEERQRGNFPDRFSGHQFPNYSSELNVNALLLGDSALYLCASTPGWGADGYTFGSGTRLTVV.

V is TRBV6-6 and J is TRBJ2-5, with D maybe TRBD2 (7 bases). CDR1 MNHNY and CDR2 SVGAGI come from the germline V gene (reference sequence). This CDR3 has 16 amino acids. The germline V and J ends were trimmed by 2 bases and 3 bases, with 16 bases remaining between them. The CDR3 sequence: CASSYERGGSKETQYF. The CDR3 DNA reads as TGTGCCAGCAGTTACGAGAGGGGGGGTTCGAAAGAGACCCAGTACTTC.